Reported below is one TCR beta chain. Its antigen is undetermined. TCRdb recomputed calls from the 5' RACE reads with MiXCR, one row per CDR3 protein. The top ten hold roughly 14% of the sample, which has roughly 380,000 distinct CDR3 sequences, around 28% seen once. This sample was taken from a study of T-cell memory formation after mild COVID-19. General observations from the study: Mostly located in CM and EM were contracting CD4+ clones, with contracting CD8+ clones located in EMRA.

CDR3 length: 14 residues. V trimming: 3 bases; J trimming: 5 bases; junction bases outside the gene matches: 6. Sequenced material: PBMCs or a T cell subset sorted from them (not recorded which). The chain is built from TRBV12-3 or TRBV12-4 and TRBJ2-5; 7 bases align to TRBD1. The clonotype was recovered from an adult woman who had mild COVID-19 (a few samples of this study predate the infection). Cell type and time point are not known. The CDR3 DNA follows: TGTGCCAGCAGTTTCACAGGGGTGTGGGAGACCCAGTACTTC. Residues: CASSFTGVWETQYF.